A selection of T cell receptor beta chains follows, all from one sample in a study of T cell responses to AZD1222 COVID-19 vaccine. TCRdb keeps only in-frame clones here, not all; method: immunoSEQ multiplex PCR. The sample holds 75,000 to 100,000 clones, around 91% seen once. The sequenced sample was peripheral blood, obtained on day 0 of AZD1222 vaccination. The source of these receptors is an adult in good health. The CDR3 runs from the conserved cysteine through the conserved F or W. A D gene is named only where the DNA matches it firmly. Size values are once, few and many counts, or a class for expanded clones, and some rows have none.

j_call | clone_size | v_call | d_call | cdr3_nt | cdr3_aa
TRBJ2-3 | once | TRBV12-3/TRBV12-4 | - | TGTGCCAGCAGCCCCTCTTCCGCGCAGTATTTT | CASSPSSAQYF
TRBJ1-5 | - | TRBV6-2/TRBV6-3 | TRBD1 | TGTGCCAGCACCCCGACAGGGGGGCATCAGCCCCAGCATTTT | CASTPTGGHQPQHF
TRBJ1-1 | - | TRBV18 | - | TGTGCCAGCTCACAAGGGGAGAACACTGAAGCTTTCTTT | CASSQGENTEAFF
TRBJ2-7 | - | TRBV4-1 | - | TGCGCCAGCAGCCATCTACAGGGCGGTTACGAGCAGTACTTC | CASSHLQGGYEQYF
TRBJ1-2 | few | TRBV19 | TRBD1 | TGTGCCAGTAGTATACTGATGAGTGAGGGGGCGTTCGATGGCTACACCTTC | CASSILMSEGAFDGYTF
TRBJ2-1 | once | TRBV7-7 | - | TGTGCTAGCAGCGACGCGGATTACAATGAGCAGTTCTTC | CASSDADYNEQFF
TRBJ1-1 | - | TRBV7-9 | - | TGTGCCAGCAGCTTAGAGGAGGATTCTTGGGAAGCTTTCTTT | CASSLEEDSWEAFF
TRBJ2-5 | - | TRBV11-2 | - | TGTGCCAGCAGCTTCGGGCAAGAGACCCAGTACTTC | CASSFGQETQYF
TRBJ2-1 | - | TRBV7-9 | TRBD2 | TGTGCCAGCAGCTTAGGGCTAGCGGGGGGTGAGCAGTTCTTC | CASSLGLAGGEQFF
TRBJ1-4 | - | TRBV7-9 | - | TGTGCCAGCAGCTTGGCGGGGCTACTCAATGAAAAACTGTTTTTT | CASSLAGLLNEKLFF
TRBJ2-7 | - | TRBV6-5 | - | TGTGCCAGCAGTCGGGCTTCGGGTAGCTCCTACGAGCAGTACTTC | CASSRASGSSYEQYF
TRBJ1-1 | few | TRBV29-1 | TRBD1 | TGCAGCGTCGCCGGTTCGGGACAGCGGAACACTGAAGCTTTCTTT | CSVAGSGQRNTEAFF
TRBJ1-4 | - | TRBV30 | - | TGTGCCTGGAGTTTCACTGGGGCGGATGAAAAACTGTTTTTT | CAWSFTGADEKLFF
TRBJ1-4 | - | TRBV15 | TRBD1 | TGTGCCACCAGCCCCCGACAGGGCCCATCTGAAAAACTGTTTTTT | CATSPRQGPSEKLFF
TRBJ1-1 | - | TRBV19 | TRBD1 | TGTGCCAGTAGTCTCCACAGGGGTACTGAAGCTTTCTTT | CASSLHRGTEAFF
TRBJ1-2 | - | TRBV7-2 | - | TGTGCCAGCAGCCCCCGGACAACAGGGACCCCTATGTATGGCTACACCTTC | CASSPRTTGTPMYGYTF
TRBJ2-3 | - | TRBV19 | - | TGTGCCAGTACTAGGGGTCTGCACACAGATACGCAGTATTTT | CASTRGLHTDTQYF
TRBJ1-3 | - | TRBV29-1 | TRBD1 | TGCAGCGTTGAAGATCCGGTCCGGACAGGTTTCTCTGGAAACACCATATATTTT | CSVEDPVRTGFSGNTIYF
TRBJ2-3 | - | TRBV12-5 | TRBD2 | TGTGCTAGCGGACCGGGACTAGCGACAGATACGCAGTATTTT | CASGPGLATDTQYF
TRBJ1-3 | - | TRBV18 | TRBD1 | TGTGCCAGCTCACCGGGACAGGGACATGGAAACACCATATATTTT | CASSPGQGHGNTIYF
TRBJ2-1 | once | TRBV6-5 | TRBD2 | TGTGCCAGCAGTTACTCGGGGACTAGCGGGGCCGAGCAGTTCTTC | CASSYSGTSGAEQFF
TRBJ1-2 | - | TRBV11-2 | - | TGTGCCAGCAGCTTAGAGCAGGGCCCCTATGGCTACACCTTC | CASSLEQGPYGYTF
TRBJ1-5 | - | TRBV6-2/TRBV6-3 | - | TGTGCCAGCAGTTATATCGGAAATCAGCCCCAGCATTTT | CASSYIGNQPQHF
TRBJ1-1 | - | TRBV6-5 | - | TGTGCCAGCAGTTTACAGGGAAACACTGAAGCTTTCTTT | CASSLQGNTEAFF
TRBJ2-2 | - | TRBV5-5 | - | TGTGCCAGCAGCCTATTAGGCGGAACTAACACCGGGGAGCTGTTTTTT | CASSLLGGTNTGELFF
TRBJ2-5 | once | TRBV4-2 | - | TGTGCCAGCAGCCAAGGGCACGCCCGGCAAGAGACCCAGTACTTC | CASSQGHARQETQYF
TRBJ1-1 | - | TRBV19 | - | TGTGCCAGTAGTATGCGGAACACTGAAGCTTTCTTT | CASSMRNTEAFF
TRBJ2-2 | - | TRBV7-3 | TRBD1 | TGTGCCAGCAGCTTGGGGACAGGGACTTCCGCCGGGGAGCTGTTTTTT | CASSLGTGTSAGELFF
TRBJ1-6 | - | TRBV6-1 | - | TGTGCCAGCAGTGAAGGCCGCCGGGCCACCAAATCCCTCCACTTT | CASSEGRRATKSLHF
TRBJ2-7 | - | TRBV6-5 | - | TGTGCCAGCGAGAGAGCCGGGACCTACGAGCAGTACTTC | CASERAGTYEQYF
TRBJ1-1 | - | TRBV6-2/TRBV6-3 | - | TGTGCCAGCAGACCTCGGGGCAGGGGTCTTGAAGCTTTCTTT | CASRPRGRGLEAFF
TRBJ2-5 | - | TRBV6-2/TRBV6-3 | - | TGTGCCAGCAGTTACTCTGGCGGGAAGACCCAGTACTTC | CASSYSGGKTQYF
TRBJ1-2 | few | TRBV12-3/TRBV12-4 | TRBD1 | TGTGCCAGCAGCTCCGGACAGGGGGAAGGCTACACCTTC | CASSSGQGEGYTF
TRBJ1-4 | few | TRBV4-1 | TRBD1 | TGCGCCAGCAGCCCGGGACAGGTTAATGAAAAACTGTTTTTT | CASSPGQVNEKLFF
TRBJ2-7 | - | TRBV6-1 | TRBD2 | TGTGCCAGCAGTGAACAGCGGGGGAACTACGAGCAGTACTTC | CASSEQRGNYEQYF
TRBJ2-7 | - | TRBV6-5 | - | TGTGCCAGCAGTTGCGGGACTTCTAGCTCCTACGAGCAGTACTTC | CASSCGTSSSYEQYF
TRBJ1-1 | - | TRBV5-1 | - | TGCGCCACTGCTTCGGACGGATTGGGAAAATCTTTCTTT | CATASDGLGKSFF
TRBJ1-1 | - | TRBV12-5 | TRBD1 | TGTGCTAGTGGTTCTTACGGGACAGCCGACACTGAAGCTTTCTTT | CASGSYGTADTEAFF
TRBJ2-5 | few | TRBV28 | TRBD2 | TGTGCCAGCAGTTTAACGGGACTAGCGGGGGTCAAGGGAGAGACCCAGTACTTC | CASSLTGLAGVKGETQYF
TRBJ1-2 | - | TRBV9 | - | TGTGCCAGCAGCGTAGTTTGGGGAATGACAGTTCTGACCTTC | CASSVVWGMTVLTF
TRBJ1-6 | - | TRBV9 | TRBD1 | TGTGCCAGCAGCACAACCGGGACAGGGGCTTCACCCCTCCACTTT | CASSTTGTGASPLHF
TRBJ1-1 | once | TRBV30 | - | TGTGCCTGGAGTGTACCGTCCGGGACCCTGAACACTGAAGCTTTCTTT | CAWSVPSGTLNTEAFF
TRBJ2-7 | once | TRBV6-1 | - | TGTGCCAGCAGTGAAACAGGCGGCTCCTACGAGCAGTACTTC | CASSETGGSYEQYF
TRBJ1-5 | - | TRBV6-5 | - | TGTGCCAGCAGTTACTCGAGGGCCCGGGGGCCCCAGCATTTT | CASSYSRARGPQHF
TRBJ1-1 | - | TRBV18 | - | TGTGCCAGCTCACCAGCGGAGTTGGGAGTGAACACTGAAGCTTTCTTT | CASSPAELGVNTEAFF
TRBJ2-7 | few | TRBV7-9 | TRBD1 | TGTGCCAGCAGCCTACAGGGGTACGAGCAGTACTTC | CASSLQGYEQYF
TRBJ2-7 | once | TRBV18 | - | TGTGCCAGCTCACCACTAATGGATTCCCTCGGCGAGCAGTACTTC | CASSPLMDSLGEQYF
TRBJ2-1 | - | TRBV11-2 | TRBD2 | TGTGCCAGCAGCTTAGGACTAGCGGGGGGGAGGGAGCAGTTCTTC | CASSLGLAGGREQFF
TRBJ1-4 | - | TRBV3-1/TRBV3-2 | - | TGTGCCAGCAGCGAGGACGGCCCTAATGAAAAACTGTTTTTT | CASSEDGPNEKLFF
TRBJ1-3 | - | TRBV15 | - | TGTGCCACCAGCAGAGATTGGGATTTCTCTGGAAACACCATATATTTT | CATSRDWDFSGNTIYF